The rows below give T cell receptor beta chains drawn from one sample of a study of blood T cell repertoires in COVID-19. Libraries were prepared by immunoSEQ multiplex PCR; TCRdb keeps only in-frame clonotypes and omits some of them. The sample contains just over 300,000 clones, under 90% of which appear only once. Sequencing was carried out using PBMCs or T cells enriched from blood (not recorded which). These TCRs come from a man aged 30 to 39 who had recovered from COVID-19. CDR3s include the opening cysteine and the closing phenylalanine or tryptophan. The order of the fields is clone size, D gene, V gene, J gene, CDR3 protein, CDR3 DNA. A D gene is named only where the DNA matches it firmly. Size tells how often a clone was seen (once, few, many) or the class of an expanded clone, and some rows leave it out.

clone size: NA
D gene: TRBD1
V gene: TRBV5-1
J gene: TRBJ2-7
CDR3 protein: CASSLGIVGDRTYEQYF
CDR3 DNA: TGCGCCAGCAGCTTGGGAATTGTTGGGGACAGGACCTACGAGCAGTACTTC

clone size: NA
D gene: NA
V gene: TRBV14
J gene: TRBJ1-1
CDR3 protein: CASSQSIWSTRTEAFF
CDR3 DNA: TGTGCCAGCAGCCAGTCGATCTGGTCTACTCGGACTGAAGCTTTCTTT

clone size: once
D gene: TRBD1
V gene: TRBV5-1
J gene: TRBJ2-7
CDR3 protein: CASSPGQASSYEQYF
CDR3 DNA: TGCGCCAGCAGCCCGGGACAGGCGAGCTCCTACGAGCAGTACTTC

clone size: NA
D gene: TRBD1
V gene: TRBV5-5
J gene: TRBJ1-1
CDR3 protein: CASSPRGNINTEAFF
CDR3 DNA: TGTGCCAGCAGCCCCAGGGGGAACATAAACACTGAAGCTTTCTTT

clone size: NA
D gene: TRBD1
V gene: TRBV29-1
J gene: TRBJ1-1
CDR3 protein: CSVVQGANTEAFF
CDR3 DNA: TGCAGCGTCGTACAGGGGGCGAACACTGAAGCTTTCTTT

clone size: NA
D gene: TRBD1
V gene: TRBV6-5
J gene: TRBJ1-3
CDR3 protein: CASRQDRRSGNTIYF
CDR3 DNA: TGTGCCAGCAGACAGGACAGGCGCTCTGGAAACACCATATATTTT

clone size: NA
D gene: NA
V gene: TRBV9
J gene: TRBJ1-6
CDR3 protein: CASSWGEYNSPLHF
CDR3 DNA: TGTGCCAGTAGTTGGGGGGAGTATAATTCACCCCTCCACTTT

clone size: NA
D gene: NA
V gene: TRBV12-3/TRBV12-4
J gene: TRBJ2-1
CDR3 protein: CASTDLGEQFF
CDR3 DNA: TGTGCCAGCACCGACTTGGGTGAGCAGTTCTTC

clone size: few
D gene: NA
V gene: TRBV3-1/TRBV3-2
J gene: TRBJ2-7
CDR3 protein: CASSQEGHKAYF
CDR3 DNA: TGTGCCAGCAGCCAAGAGGGCCACAAGGCGTACTTC

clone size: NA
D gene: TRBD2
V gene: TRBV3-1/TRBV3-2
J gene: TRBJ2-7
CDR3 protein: CASSQDAGVAGNEQYF
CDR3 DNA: TGTGCCAGCAGCCAAGATGCGGGGGTAGCGGGGAACGAGCAGTACTTC

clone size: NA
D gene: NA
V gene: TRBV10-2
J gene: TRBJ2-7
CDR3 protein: CASSESVVSGYEQYF
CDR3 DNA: TGCGCCAGCAGTGAGTCTGTAGTCTCGGGCTACGAGCAGTACTTC

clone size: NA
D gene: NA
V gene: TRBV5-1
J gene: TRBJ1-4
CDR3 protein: CASSLAGGFNEKLFF
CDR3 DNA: TGCGCCAGCAGCTTGGCCGGCGGGTTTAATGAAAAACTGTTTTTT

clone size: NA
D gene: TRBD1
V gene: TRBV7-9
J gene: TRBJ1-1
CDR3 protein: CASSGTGSTEAFF
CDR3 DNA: TGTGCCAGCAGCGGGACAGGCTCCACTGAAGCTTTCTTT

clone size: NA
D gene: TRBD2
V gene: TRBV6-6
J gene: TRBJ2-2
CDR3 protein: CASSPQASGITLGPGELFF
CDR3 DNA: TGTGCCAGCAGTCCCCAAGCCAGCGGGATTACCCTCGGCCCCGGGGAGCTGTTTTTT

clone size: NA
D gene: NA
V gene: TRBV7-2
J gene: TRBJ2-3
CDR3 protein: CASSPGGGPDTQYF
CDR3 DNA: TGTGCCAGCAGCCCTGGGGGAGGCCCAGATACGCAGTATTTT

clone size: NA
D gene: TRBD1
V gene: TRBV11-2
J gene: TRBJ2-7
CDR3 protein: CASSLVTGENLYEQYF
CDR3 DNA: TGTGCCAGCAGCTTAGTAACAGGGGAGAACCTCTACGAGCAGTACTTC

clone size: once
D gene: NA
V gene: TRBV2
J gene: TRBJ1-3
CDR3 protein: CASRDTFSGNTIYF
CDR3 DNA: TGTGCCAGCCGGGACACCTTCTCTGGAAACACCATATATTTT

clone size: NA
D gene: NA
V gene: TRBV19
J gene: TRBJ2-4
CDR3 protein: CASSMPGLNIQYF
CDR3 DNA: TGTGCCAGTAGTATGCCCGGGTTAAACATTCAGTACTTC

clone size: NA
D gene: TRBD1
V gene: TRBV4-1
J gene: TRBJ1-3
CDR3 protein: CASSQGGDRDFSGNTIYF
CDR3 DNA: TGCGCCAGCAGCCAAGGAGGGGACAGGGACTTCTCTGGAAACACCATATATTTT

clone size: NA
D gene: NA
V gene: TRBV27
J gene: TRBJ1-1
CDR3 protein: CASSLRGSEAFF
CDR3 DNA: TGTGCCAGCAGTTTAAGAGGGTCTGAAGCTTTCTTT

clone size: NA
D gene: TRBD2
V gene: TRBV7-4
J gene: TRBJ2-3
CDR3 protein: CASSLGLAGTDTQYF
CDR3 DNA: TGTGCCAGCAGCTTAGGGCTAGCGGGCACAGATACGCAGTATTTT

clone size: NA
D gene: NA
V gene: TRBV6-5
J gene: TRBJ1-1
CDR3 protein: CASTNDRRTEAFF
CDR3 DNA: TGTGCCAGCACCAACGACAGGAGGACTGAAGCTTTCTTT

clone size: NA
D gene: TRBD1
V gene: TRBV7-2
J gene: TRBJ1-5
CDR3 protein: CASSKEGDRRNQPQHF
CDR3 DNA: TGTGCCAGCAGCAAAGAGGGGGACAGGCGAAATCAGCCCCAGCATTTT

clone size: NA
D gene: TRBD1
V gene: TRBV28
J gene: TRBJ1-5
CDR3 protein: CASRPLGQGNQPQHF
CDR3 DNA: TGTGCCAGCAGACCTCTCGGACAGGGGAATCAGCCCCAGCATTTT

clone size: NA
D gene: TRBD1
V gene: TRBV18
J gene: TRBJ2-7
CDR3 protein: CASSPGQGSYEQYF
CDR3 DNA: TGTGCCAGCTCACCGGGACAGGGATCCTACGAGCAGTACTTC